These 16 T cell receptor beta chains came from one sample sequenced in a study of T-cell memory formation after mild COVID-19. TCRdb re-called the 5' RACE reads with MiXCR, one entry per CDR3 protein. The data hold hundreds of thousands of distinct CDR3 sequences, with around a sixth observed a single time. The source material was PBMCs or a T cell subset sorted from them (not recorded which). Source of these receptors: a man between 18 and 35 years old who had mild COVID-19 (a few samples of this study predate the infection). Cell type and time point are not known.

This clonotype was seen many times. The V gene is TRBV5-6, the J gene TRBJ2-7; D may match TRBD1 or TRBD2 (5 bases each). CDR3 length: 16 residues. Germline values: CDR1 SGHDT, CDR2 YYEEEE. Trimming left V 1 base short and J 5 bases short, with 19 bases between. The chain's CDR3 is CASSLLLGDKADEQYV. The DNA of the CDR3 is TGTGCCAGCAGCTTGCTCTTGGGGGATAAGGCGGACGAGCAGTACGTC.

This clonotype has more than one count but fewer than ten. The CDR3 spells CASSLGGGGHNEQFF. As DNA, the CDR3 is TGCGCCAGCAGCCTTGGTGGCGGGGGCCACAATGAGCAGTTCTTC. The chain uses TRBV5-1 and TRBJ2-1; D may be TRBD2 (7 bases). Germline CDR1 is SGHRS and CDR2 is YFSETQ. The CDR3 covers 15 residues. Trimming removed 4 bases at V and 5 bases at J, with 16 bases between.

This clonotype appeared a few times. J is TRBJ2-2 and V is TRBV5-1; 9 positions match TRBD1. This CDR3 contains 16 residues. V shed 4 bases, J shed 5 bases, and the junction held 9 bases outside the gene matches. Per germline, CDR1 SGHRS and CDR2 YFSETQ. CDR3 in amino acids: CASSDLQGAGTGELFF. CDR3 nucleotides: TGCGCCAGCAGCGATTTACAGGGGGCCGGTACCGGGGAGCTGTTTTTT.

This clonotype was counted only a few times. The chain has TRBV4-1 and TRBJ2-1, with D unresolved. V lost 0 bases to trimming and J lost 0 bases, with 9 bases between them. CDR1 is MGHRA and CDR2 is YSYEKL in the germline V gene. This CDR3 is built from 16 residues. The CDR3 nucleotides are TGCGCCAGCAGCCAAGAGCCCCCGAGCTCCTACAATGAGCAGTTCTTC. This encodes CASSQEPPSSYNEQFF.

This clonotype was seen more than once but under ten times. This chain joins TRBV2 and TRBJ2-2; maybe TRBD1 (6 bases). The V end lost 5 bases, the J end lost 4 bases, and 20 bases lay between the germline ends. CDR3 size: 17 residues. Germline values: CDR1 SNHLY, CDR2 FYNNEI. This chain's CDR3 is CASSRITGYRGTGELFF. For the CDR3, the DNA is TGTGCCAGCAGTCGGATAACAGGGTATCGTGGCACCGGGGAGCTGTTTTTT.

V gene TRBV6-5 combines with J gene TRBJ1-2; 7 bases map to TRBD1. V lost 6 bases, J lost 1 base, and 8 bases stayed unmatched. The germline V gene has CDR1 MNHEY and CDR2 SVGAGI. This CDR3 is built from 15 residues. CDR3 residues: CASREGADINYGYTF. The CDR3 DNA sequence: TGTGCCAGCAGGGAGGGGGCAGACATTAACTATGGCTACACCTTC.

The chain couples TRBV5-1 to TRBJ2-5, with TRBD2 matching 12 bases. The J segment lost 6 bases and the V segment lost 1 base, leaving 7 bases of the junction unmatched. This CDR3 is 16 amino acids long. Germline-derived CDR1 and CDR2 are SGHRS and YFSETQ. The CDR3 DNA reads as TGCGCCAGCAGCTTGTCCCTAGCGGGGGGGCCGAAGACCCAGTACTTC. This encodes CASSLSLAGGPKTQYF.

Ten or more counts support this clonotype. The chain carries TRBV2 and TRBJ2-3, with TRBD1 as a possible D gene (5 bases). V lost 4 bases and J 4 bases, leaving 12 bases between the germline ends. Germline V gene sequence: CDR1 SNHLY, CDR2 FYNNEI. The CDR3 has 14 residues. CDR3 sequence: CASSVMGPADTQYF. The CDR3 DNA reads TGTGCCAGCAGTGTTATGGGGCCGGCAGATACGCAGTATTTT.

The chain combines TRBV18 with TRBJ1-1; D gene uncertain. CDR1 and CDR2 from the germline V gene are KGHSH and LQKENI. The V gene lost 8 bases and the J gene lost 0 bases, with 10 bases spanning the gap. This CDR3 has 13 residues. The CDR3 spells CASSPDMNTEAFF. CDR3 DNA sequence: TGTGCCAGCAGCCCCGACATGAACACTGAAGCTTTCTTT.

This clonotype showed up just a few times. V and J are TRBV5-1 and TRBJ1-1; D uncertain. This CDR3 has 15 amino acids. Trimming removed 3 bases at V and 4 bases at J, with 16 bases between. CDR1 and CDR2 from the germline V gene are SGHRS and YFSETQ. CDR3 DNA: TGCGCCAGCAGCTCCCTGCTTGCGGGAGGCACTGAAGCTTTCTTT. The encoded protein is CASSSLLAGGTEAFF.

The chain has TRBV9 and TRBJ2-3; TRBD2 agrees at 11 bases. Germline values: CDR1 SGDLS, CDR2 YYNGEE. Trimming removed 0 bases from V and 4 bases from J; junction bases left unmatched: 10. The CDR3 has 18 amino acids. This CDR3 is CASSVGLAGGHRPDTQYF. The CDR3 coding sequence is TGTGCCAGCAGCGTAGGGCTAGCGGGGGGCCACCGCCCAGATACGCAGTATTTT.

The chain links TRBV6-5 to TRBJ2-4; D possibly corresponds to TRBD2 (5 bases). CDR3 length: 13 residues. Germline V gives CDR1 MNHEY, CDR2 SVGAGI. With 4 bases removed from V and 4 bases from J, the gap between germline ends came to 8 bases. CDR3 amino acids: CASSSPGKNIQYF. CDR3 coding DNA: TGTGCCAGCAGTTCCCCGGGGAAAAACATTCAGTACTTC.

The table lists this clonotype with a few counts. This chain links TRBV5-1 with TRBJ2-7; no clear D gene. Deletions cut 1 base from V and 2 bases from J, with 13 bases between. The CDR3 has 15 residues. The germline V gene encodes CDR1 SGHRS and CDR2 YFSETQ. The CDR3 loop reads CASSLSGPSPYEQYF. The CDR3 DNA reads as TGCGCCAGCAGCTTGTCAGGACCGAGTCCCTACGAGCAGTACTTC.

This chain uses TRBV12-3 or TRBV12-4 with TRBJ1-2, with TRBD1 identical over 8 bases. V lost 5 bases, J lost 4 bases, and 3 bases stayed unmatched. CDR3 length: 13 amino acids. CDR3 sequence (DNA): TGTGCCAGCAGTCTACAGGGGGTCTATGGCTACACCTTC. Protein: CASSLQGVYGYTF.

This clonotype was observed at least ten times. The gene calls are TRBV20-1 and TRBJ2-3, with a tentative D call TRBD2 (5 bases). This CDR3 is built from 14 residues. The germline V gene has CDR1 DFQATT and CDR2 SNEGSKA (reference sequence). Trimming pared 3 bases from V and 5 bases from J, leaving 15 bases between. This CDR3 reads CSARTTHSGDTQYF. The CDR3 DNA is TGCAGTGCTAGGACTACCCATTCGGGAGATACGCAGTATTTT.

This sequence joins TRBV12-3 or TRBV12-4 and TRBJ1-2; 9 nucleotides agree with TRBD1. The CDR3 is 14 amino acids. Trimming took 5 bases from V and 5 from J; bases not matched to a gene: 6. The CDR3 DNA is TGTGCCAGCAGTAAGGACAGGGGTCGGTATGGCTACACCTTC. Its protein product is CASSKDRGRYGYTF.